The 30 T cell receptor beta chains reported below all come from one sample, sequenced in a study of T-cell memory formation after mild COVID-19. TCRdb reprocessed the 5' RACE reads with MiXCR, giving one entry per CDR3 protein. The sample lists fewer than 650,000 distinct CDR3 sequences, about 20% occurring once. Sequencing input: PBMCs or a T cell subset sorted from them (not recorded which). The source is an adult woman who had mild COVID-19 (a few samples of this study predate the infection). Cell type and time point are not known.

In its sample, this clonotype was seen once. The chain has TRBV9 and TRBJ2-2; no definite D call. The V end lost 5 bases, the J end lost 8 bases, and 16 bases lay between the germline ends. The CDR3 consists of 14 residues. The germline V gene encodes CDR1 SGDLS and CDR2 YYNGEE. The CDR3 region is CASSLVTPAGELFF. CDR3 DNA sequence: TGTGCCAGCAGTCTGGTCACCCCCGCGGGGGAGCTGTTTTTT.

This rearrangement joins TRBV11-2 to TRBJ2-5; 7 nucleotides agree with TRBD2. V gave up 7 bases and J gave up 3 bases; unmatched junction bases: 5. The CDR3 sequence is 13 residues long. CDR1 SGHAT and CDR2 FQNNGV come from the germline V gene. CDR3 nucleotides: TGTGCCAGCAACGCCCGGGGGGAAGAGACCCAGTACTTC. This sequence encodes CASNARGEETQYF.

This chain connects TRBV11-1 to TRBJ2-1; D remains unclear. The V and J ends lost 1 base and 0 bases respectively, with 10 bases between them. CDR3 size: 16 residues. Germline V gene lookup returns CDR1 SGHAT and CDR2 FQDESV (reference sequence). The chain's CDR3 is CASSLDGPSSYNEQFF. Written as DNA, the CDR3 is TGTGCCAGCAGCTTAGACGGACCCAGCTCCTACAATGAGCAGTTCTTC. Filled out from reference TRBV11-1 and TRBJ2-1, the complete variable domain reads EAEVAQSPRYKITEKSQAVAFWCDPISGHATLYWYRQILGQGPELLVQFQDESVVDDSQLPKDRFSAERLKGVDSTLKIQPAELGDSAMYLCASSLDGPSSYNEQFFGPGTRLTVL.

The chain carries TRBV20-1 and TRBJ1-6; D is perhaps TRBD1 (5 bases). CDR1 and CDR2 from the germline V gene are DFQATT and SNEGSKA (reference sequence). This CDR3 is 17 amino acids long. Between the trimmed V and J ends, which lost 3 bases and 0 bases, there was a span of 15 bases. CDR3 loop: CSARPVDSVSYNSPLHF. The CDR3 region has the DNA TGCAGTGCTAGGCCCGTAGACAGTGTCTCCTATAATTCACCCCTCCACTTT.

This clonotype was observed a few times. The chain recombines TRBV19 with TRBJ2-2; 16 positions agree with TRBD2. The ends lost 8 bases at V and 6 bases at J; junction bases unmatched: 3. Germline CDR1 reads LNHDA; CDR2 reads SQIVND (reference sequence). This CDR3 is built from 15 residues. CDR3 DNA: TGTGCCAGTGGAGGGACTAGCGGGAGGGCCGGGGAGCTGTTTTTT. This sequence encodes CASGGTSGRAGELFF.

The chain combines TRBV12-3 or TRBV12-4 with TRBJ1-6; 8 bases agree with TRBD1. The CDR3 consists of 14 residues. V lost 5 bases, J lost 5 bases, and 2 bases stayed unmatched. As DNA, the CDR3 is TGTGCCAGCAGTCTACAGGGGGATAATTCACCCCTCCACTTT. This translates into CASSLQGDNSPLHF.

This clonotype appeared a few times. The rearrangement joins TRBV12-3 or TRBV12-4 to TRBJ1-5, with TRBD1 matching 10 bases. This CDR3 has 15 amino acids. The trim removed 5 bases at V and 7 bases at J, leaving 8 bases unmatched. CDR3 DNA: TGTGCCAGCAGTCTCACGGGGGGACAGGGGCAGCCCCAGCATTTT. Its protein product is CASSLTGGQGQPQHF.

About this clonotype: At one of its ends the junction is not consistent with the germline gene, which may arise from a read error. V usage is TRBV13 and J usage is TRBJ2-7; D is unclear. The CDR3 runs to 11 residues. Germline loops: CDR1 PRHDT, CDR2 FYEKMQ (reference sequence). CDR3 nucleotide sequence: TGTGCCAGCAGCTTATTGTACGAGAAGTACTTC. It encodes CASSLLYEKYF.

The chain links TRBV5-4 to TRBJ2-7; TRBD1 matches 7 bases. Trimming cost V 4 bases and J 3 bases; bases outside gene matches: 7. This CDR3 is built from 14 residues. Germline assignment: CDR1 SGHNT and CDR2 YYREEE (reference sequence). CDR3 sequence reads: CASSALTGNYEQYF. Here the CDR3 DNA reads TGTGCCAGCAGCGCCCTGACAGGGAACTACGAGCAGTACTTC.

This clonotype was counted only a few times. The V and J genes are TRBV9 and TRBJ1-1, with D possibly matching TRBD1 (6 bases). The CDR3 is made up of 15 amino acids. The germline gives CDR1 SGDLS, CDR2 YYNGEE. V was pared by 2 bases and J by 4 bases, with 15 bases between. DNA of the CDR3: TGTGCCAGCAGCGTTTACAGGGATTGGAGCACTGAAGCTTTCTTT. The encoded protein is CASSVYRDWSTEAFF.

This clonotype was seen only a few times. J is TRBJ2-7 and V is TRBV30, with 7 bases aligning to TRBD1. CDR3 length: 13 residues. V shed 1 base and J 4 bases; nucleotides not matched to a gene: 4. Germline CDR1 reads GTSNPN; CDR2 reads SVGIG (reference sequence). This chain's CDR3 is CAWSGDSRYEQYF. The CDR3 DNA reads TGTGCCTGGAGTGGGGACAGCCGGTACGAGCAGTACTTC.

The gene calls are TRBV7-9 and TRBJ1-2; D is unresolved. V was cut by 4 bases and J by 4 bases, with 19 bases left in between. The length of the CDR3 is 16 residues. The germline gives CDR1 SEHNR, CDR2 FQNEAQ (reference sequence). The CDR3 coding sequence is TGTGCCAGCAGCTCCACCGTCAGTGGGATGGGCTATGGCTACACCTTC. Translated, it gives CASSSTVSGMGYGYTF.

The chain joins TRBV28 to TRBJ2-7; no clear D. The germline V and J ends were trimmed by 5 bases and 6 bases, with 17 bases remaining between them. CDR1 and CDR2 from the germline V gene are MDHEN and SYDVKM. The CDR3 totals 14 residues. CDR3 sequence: CASSTRRTDLEQYF. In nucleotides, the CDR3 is TGTGCCAGCAGTACCCGTCGGACGGACCTCGAGCAGTACTTC.

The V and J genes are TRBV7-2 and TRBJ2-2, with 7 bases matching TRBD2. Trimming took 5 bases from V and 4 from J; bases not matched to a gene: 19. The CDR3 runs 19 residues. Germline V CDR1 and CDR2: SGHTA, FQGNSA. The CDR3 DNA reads TGTGCCAGCAGCATATCCCCCCCCGGGAGGCGGTTCGGCACCGGGGAGCTGTTTTTT. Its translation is CASSISPPGRRFGTGELFF.

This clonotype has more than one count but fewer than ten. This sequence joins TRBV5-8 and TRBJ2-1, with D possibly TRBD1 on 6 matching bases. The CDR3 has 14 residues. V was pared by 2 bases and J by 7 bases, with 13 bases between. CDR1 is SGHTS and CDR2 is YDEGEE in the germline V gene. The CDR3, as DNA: TGTGCCAGCAGCTTACAGGCAGGGGCGAATGAGCAGTTCTTC. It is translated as CASSLQAGANEQFF.

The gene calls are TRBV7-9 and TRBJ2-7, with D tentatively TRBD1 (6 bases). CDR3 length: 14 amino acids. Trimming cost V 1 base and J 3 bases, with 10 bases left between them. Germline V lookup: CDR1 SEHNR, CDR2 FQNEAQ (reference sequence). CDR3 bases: TGTGCCAGCAGCTTAGTTCAGGGGCGCTACGAGCAGTACTTC. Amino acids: CASSLVQGRYEQYF.

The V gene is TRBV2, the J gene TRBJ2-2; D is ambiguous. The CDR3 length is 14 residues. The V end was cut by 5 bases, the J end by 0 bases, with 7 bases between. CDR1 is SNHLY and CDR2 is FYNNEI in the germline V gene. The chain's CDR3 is CASSWAPNTGELFF. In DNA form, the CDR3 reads TGTGCCAGCAGTTGGGCGCCGAACACCGGGGAGCTGTTTTTT.

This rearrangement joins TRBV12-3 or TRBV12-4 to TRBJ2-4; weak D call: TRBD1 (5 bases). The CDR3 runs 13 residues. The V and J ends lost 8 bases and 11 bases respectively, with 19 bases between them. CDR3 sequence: CASAKGLRFVQYF. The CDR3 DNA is TGTGCCAGCGCCAAGGGGCTACGGTTCGTTCAGTACTTC.

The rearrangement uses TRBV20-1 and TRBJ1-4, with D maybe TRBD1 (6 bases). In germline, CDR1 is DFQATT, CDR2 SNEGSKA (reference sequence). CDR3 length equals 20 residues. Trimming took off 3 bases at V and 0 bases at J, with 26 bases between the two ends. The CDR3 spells CSARGLEQGPLSATNEKLFF. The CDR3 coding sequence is TGCAGTGCTAGGGGACTGGAACAGGGACCCCTCTCAGCAACTAATGAAAAACTGTTTTTT.

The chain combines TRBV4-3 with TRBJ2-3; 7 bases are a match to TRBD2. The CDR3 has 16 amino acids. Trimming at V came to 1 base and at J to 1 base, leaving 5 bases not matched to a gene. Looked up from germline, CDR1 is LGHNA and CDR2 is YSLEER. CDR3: CASSQGGGLGTDTQYF. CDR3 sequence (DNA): TGCGCCAGCAGCCAAGGGGGGGGACTGGGCACAGATACGCAGTATTTT.

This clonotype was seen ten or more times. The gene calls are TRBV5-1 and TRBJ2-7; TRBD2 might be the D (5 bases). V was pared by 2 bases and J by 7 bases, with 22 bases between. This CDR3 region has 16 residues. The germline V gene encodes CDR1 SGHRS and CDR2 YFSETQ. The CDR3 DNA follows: TGCGCCAGCAGCTTCTTGTCGGTGGGAGACGGCCGGGAGCAGTACTTC. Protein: CASSFLSVGDGREQYF.

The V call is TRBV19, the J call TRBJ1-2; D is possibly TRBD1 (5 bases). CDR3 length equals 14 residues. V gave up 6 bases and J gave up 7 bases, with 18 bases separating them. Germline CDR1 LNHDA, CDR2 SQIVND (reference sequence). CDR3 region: CASREKGRTRGYTF. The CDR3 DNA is TGTGCCAGTAGAGAAAAGGGGCGGACTCGTGGCTACACCTTC.

Here the CDR3 reads CASSDQGASNTGELFF. The CDR3 DNA reads TGCGCCAGCAGTGACCAGGGGGCCTCGAACACCGGGGAGCTGTTTTTT. This chain uses TRBV5-1 with TRBJ2-2; 8 bases are shared with TRBD1. The trim removed 5 bases at V and 0 bases at J, leaving 6 bases unmatched. CDR1 is SGHRS and CDR2 is YFSETQ in the germline V gene. CDR3 size: 16 residues. Full variable domain (remainder filled in from reference TRBV5-1 and TRBJ2-2): KAGVTQTPRYLIKTRGQQVTLSCSPISGHRSVSWYQQTPGQGLQFLFEYFSETQRNKGNFPGRFSGRQFSNSRSEMNVSTLELGDSALYLCASSDQGASNTGELFFGEGSRLTVL.

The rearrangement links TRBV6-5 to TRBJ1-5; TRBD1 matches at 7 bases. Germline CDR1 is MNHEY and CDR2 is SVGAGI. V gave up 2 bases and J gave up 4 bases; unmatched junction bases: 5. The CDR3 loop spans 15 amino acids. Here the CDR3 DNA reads TGTGCCAGCAGTTACCAGCAGGGGGTAAATCAGCCCCAGCATTTT. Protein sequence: CASSYQQGVNQPQHF.

The CDR3 loop is CASSPLTVSYEQYF. CDR3 DNA: TGTGCCAGCAGTCCCCTGACAGTTTCCTACGAGCAGTACTTC. The chain carries TRBV12-3 or TRBV12-4 and TRBJ2-7, with TRBD1 as a possible D gene (5 bases). The V gene lost 5 bases and the J gene lost 1 base, with 12 bases spanning the gap. The CDR3 extends over 14 amino acids.

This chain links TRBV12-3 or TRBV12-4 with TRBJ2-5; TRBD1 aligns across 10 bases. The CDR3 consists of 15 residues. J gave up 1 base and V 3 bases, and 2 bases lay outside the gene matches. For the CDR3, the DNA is TGTGCCAGCAGTTTTAGGACAGGGGGCCAAGAGACCCAGTACTTC. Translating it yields CASSFRTGGQETQYF.

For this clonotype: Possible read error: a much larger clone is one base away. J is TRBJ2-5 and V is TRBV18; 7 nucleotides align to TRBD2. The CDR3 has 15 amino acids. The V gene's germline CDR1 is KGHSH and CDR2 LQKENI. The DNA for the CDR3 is TGTTCCAGCTCACCATGGGCTAGCGGCCAGGAGACCCAGTACTTC. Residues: CSSSPWASGQETQYF.

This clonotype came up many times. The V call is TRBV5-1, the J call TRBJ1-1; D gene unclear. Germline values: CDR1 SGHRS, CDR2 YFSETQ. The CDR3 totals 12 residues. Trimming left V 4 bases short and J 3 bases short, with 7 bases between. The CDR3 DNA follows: TGCGCCAGCAGCGCCACCCACACTGAAGCTTTCTTT. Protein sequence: CASSATHTEAFF.

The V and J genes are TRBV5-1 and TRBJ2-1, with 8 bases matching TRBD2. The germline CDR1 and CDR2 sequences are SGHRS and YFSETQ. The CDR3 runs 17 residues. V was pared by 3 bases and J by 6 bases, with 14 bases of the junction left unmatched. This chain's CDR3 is CASSWLSGGPESNEQFF. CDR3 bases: TGCGCCAGCAGCTGGCTTTCGGGAGGGCCGGAAAGCAATGAGCAGTTCTTC.

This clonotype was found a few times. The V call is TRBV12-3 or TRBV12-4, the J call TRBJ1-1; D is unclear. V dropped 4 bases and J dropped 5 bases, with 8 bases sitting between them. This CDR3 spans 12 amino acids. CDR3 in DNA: TGTGCCAGCAGTTCATGGACGACTGAAGCTTTCTTT. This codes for CASSSWTTEAFF.